The present T cell receptor beta chain was sequenced within a study of cytomegalovirus exposure and HLA in healthy donors. Study conclusions and caveats: About 90% or about 30% of the time was how often most TCR beta V segments were productive, according to an earlier analysis.

CDR1 MDHEN and CDR2 SYDVKM come from the germline V gene. V dropped 5 bases and J dropped 1 base, with 16 bases sitting between them. This CDR3 is built from 16 residues. Comment on this clone: Its antigen remains unknown.

The PCR employed 60 Vbeta primers together with 13 Jbeta primers. Sequenced by immunoSEQ multiplex PCR; TCRdb stores in-frame clones only, minus some. The sample records about 180,000 clones, about 79% being singletons. Material for sequencing was PBMCs. The sequence was collected from a man aged 18 to 30 in good health and CMV-seronegative. The chain recombines TRBV28 with TRBJ2-3, with D hard to call. CDR3 residues: CASSTKLGSGTDTQYF. For the CDR3, the DNA is TGTGCCAGCAGTACGAAGCTAGGATCGGGCACAGATACGCAGTATTTT.